The rows below give T cell receptor beta chains drawn from one sample of a study of OX40 agonist ivuxolimab in advanced cancers. Using immunoSEQ multiplex PCR, the repertoire was profiled, and TCRdb retains in-frame clones only, with some absent. This sample has 60,000 to 80,000 clones; approximately 79% occur once, and the top ten carry roughly a tenth. The material sequenced was CD4+ or CD8+ T cells sorted from blood, taken in a trial of the OX40 agonist ivuxolimab. Source of these receptors: an adult with an advanced solid tumor such as melanoma, head and neck, liver or kidney cancer. The CDR3 runs from the conserved cysteine through the conserved F or W. A D gene is named only where the DNA matches it firmly. The listing skips clone size in some rows; elsewhere it reads once, few, many or a size class.

v_gene	j_gene	d_gene	abundance	CDR3aa	CDR3nt
TRBV25-1	TRBJ2-3	TRBD2	few	CASSGGTSVDTQYF	TGTGCCAGCAGTGGGGGGACTAGCGTAGATACGCAGTATTTT
TRBV30	TRBJ2-2	-	-	CASWDRHTGELFF	TGTGCCTCTTGGGACCGCCACACCGGGGAGCTGTTTTTT
TRBV27	TRBJ1-3	TRBD1	once	CASRSLGQGAGNTIYF	TGTGCCAGCAGGTCCCTAGGACAGGGGGCTGGAAACACCATATATTTT
TRBV2	TRBJ2-5	TRBD2	-	CASRGLAVVQETQYF	TGTGCCAGCAGGGGACTAGCGGTTGTTCAAGAGACCCAGTACTTC
TRBV30	TRBJ2-2	TRBD2	-	CAWAGLAASGELFF	TGTGCCTGGGCGGGACTAGCGGCGTCCGGGGAGCTGTTTTTT
TRBV6-1	TRBJ1-4	-	once	CASLWGANNEKLFF	TGTGCCAGCCTCTGGGGGGCCAATAATGAAAAACTGTTTTTT
TRBV4-2	TRBJ1-5	TRBD1	-	CASSGAWRGLSNQPQHF	TGTGCCAGCAGCGGGGCGTGGAGGGGGCTTAGCAATCAGCCCCAGCATTTT
TRBV5-6	TRBJ2-1	-	-	CASSLYNEQFF	TGTGCCAGCAGCTTATACAATGAGCAGTTCTTC
TRBV28	TRBJ1-2	TRBD1	-	CASRLSTGGQGGYTF	TGTGCCAGCAGACTATCGACAGGGGGCCAAGGGGGCTACACCTTC
TRBV10-3	TRBJ1-5	-	-	CAISGGYSNNQPQHF	TGTGCCATCAGTGGGGGTTACAGTAACAATCAGCCCCAGCATTTT
TRBV4-3	TRBJ2-7	TRBD2	once	CASSRGASGSYERYF	TGCGCCAGCAGCCGAGGGGCTAGCGGGAGCTACGAGCGGTACTTC
TRBV7-8	TRBJ2-7	-	-	CASSSGTGGYEQYF	TGTGCCAGCAGCTCCGGGACCGGTGGTTACGAGCAGTACTTC
TRBV11-2	TRBJ2-1	-	-	CASSVDYNEQFF	TGTGCCAGCAGCGTTGACTACAATGAGCAGTTCTTC
TRBV7-2	TRBJ1-2	-	few	CASSLGPNRLTYGYTF	TGTGCCAGCAGCTTAGGGCCGAACAGATTAACATATGGCTACACCTTC
TRBV27	TRBJ2-1	TRBD2	-	CASQRGADNEQFF	TGTGCCAGCCAGCGGGGGGCTGACAATGAGCAGTTCTTC
TRBV9	TRBJ2-3	TRBD1	-	CASSEGAGDTQYF	TGTGCCAGCAGTGAGGGGGCTGGAGATACGCAGTATTTT
TRBV19	TRBJ2-3	TRBD2	-	CASSISFLAGADTQYF	TGTGCCAGTAGTATATCGTTCCTAGCGGGGGCAGATACGCAGTATTTT
TRBV5-1	TRBJ2-7	-	-	CASSLSFNSYEQYF	TGCGCCAGCAGCTTGTCGTTCAACTCCTACGAGCAGTACTTC
TRBV2	TRBJ1-1	-	-	CASTARGVVEAFF	TGTGCCAGCACCGCTAGGGGTGTAGTCGAAGCTTTCTTT
TRBV19	TRBJ2-2	-	once	CASSIAAGELFF	TGTGCCAGTAGTATAGCAGCCGGGGAGCTGTTTTTT
TRBV15	TRBJ1-3	-	-	CATSRRSTGPGNTIYF	TGTGCCACCAGCAGACGCTCCACAGGACCTGGAAACACCATATATTTT
TRBV4-3	TRBJ1-4	TRBD1	-	CASSQERGQSHEKLFF	TGCGCCAGCAGCCAAGAAAGGGGACAGTCCCATGAAAAACTGTTTTTT
TRBV4-1	TRBJ2-3	-	-	CASSPDLSDRTDTQYF	TGCGCCAGCAGCCCCGACTTATCCGACCGCACAGATACGCAGTATTTT
TRBV5-1	TRBJ1-4	TRBD1	-	CASSSTGGTNEKLFF	TGCGCCAGCAGCTCGACAGGGGGCACTAATGAAAAACTGTTTTTT
TRBV7-9	TRBJ2-7	-	-	CASSFNYEQYF	TGTGCCAGCAGCTTTAATTACGAGCAGTACTTC
TRBV5-6	TRBJ2-7	-	-	CASSSRGRTYEQYF	TGTGCCAGCAGCTCGAGGGGTCGAACCTACGAGCAGTACTTC
TRBV7-7	TRBJ2-5	TRBD1	once	CASSKGQGRGSTQYF	TGTGCCAGCAGCAAAGGACAGGGACGGGGTTCGACCCAGTACTTC
TRBV27	TRBJ2-7	-	-	CASSLINERPYEQYF	TGTGCCAGCAGTTTAATCAACGAGAGGCCCTACGAGCAGTACTTC
TRBV7-2	TRBJ2-2	TRBD2	once	CASSTYGTSGRAGELFF	TGTGCCAGCAGCACCTATGGGACTAGCGGGAGGGCCGGGGAGCTGTTTTTT
TRBV4-1	TRBJ2-7	TRBD1	-	CASSQGVGQSTYEQYF	TGCGCCAGCAGCCAAGGGGTGGGACAGAGTACTTACGAGCAGTACTTC
TRBV7-2	TRBJ2-3	-	-	CASSLGHGRGTDTQYF	TGTGCCAGCAGCTTAGGACACGGAAGAGGCACAGATACGCAGTATTTT
TRBV10-1	TRBJ1-2	-	-	CASSGSRKTYGYTF	TGCGCCAGCAGTGGATCGCGAAAGACCTATGGCTACACCTTC
TRBV7-9	TRBJ2-7	TRBD2	-	CASSLVSTLAGDHYEQYF	TGTGCCAGCAGCTTAGTCTCAACGCTAGCGGGGGACCACTACGAGCAGTACTTC
TRBV9	TRBJ2-1	TRBD2	-	CASSVVAGGGSEQFF	TGTGCCAGCAGCGTAGTAGCGGGAGGGGGTAGTGAGCAGTTCTTC
TRBV18	TRBJ2-7	TRBD2	-	CASSPGTNYEQYF	TGTGCCAGCTCACCTGGGACTAACTACGAGCAGTACTTC
TRBV4-3	TRBJ1-5	-	-	CASSQDQDSASYQPQHF	TGCGCCAGCAGCCAAGATCAGGACAGTGCATCTTATCAGCCCCAGCATTTT
TRBV19	TRBJ2-5	-	-	CASSIGGAETQYF	TGTGCCAGTAGTATAGGGGGCGCGGAGACCCAGTACTTC
TRBV7-7	TRBJ2-6	-	-	CASRPQSRANVLTF	TGTGCCAGCAGGCCACAAAGTCGGGCCAACGTCCTGACTTTC
TRBV7-2	TRBJ2-3	TRBD2	once	CASSDGTISDTQYF	TGTGCCAGCAGCGACGGGACTATTTCGGATACGCAGTATTTT
TRBV4-3	TRBJ2-7	-	few	CASSQGGDYEQYF	TGCGCCAGCAGCCAGGGGGGCGACTACGAGCAGTACTTC